This entry concerns a single T cell receptor beta chain. Its antigen is unknown. This sample was taken from a study of cytomegalovirus exposure and HLA in healthy donors. General observations from the study: Within the data, a cluster of highly shared sequence variants was likely a sequencing artifact.

Trimming took off 1 base at V and 0 bases at J, with 11 bases between the two ends. Germline assignment: CDR1 SGHVS and CDR2 FNYEAQ. The length of the CDR3 is 16 residues. The PCR used 60 Vbeta and 13 Jbeta primers. Sequencing used immunoSEQ multiplex PCR; TCRdb keeps in-frame clones, though not all of them. The data show about 200,000 clones, about 80% seen once. The chain links TRBV7-6 to TRBJ2-3, with D possibly matching TRBD2 (6 bases). The material sequenced was PBMCs. This TCR came from a middle-aged man in good health and CMV-seronegative. CDR3 sequence (DNA): TGTGCCAGCAGCTTAGAACGGGGGACGAGCACAGATACGCAGTATTTT. This codes for CASSLERGTSTDTQYF.